This is a list of T cell receptor beta chains from one sample in a study of blood T cell repertoires in COVID-19. The protocol was immunoSEQ multiplex PCR, while the TCRdb copy is restricted to in-frame clones and leaves out a portion. Here the sample spans around 140,000 clones, 80% to 90% being singletons. Material: peripheral blood. These receptors originate from a man aged 80 or over with acute or convalescent COVID-19. Both conserved end residues are part of each CDR3. D genes are given only for firm matches. Only part of the rows carry a size: once, few, many, or a class if the clone is expanded.

size	V	D	J	DNA	CDR3
-	TRBV30	-	TRBJ1-1	TGTGCCAGCCAAAGGGACAAAGGAGCTTTCTTT	CASQRDKGAFF
once	TRBV5-1	-	TRBJ2-5	TGCGCCAGCAGCTTACAGGGCTACGGGGAGACCCAGTACTTC	CASSLQGYGETQYF
-	TRBV25-1	-	TRBJ2-7	TGTGCCAGCAGTGGGTTAACAGGGCGGGAGCAGTACTTC	CASSGLTGREQYF
-	TRBV27	-	TRBJ1-5	TGTGCCAGCAGGATGGCCGGGGAGGGTCAGCCCCAGCATTTT	CASRMAGEGQPQHF
-	TRBV19	TRBD1	TRBJ2-2	TGTGCCAGTACCCCAAGGACAGGGGGTCAAACCGGGGAGCTGTTTTTT	CASTPRTGGQTGELFF
-	TRBV11-2	TRBD1	TRBJ1-5	TGTGCCAGCAGCTCCGGGGACAGGGTCAATCAGCCCCAGCATTTT	CASSSGDRVNQPQHF
-	TRBV21-1	-	TRBJ2-3	TGTGCCAGCAGCAGCAGGAGGCCTGCAGATACGCAGTATTTT	CASSSRRPADTQYF
-	TRBV23-1	-	TRBJ1-6	TGCGCCAGCAGTCAATCGCGGGGCGACAGTAGCTCCTATAATTCACCCCTCCACTTT	CASSQSRGDSSSYNSPLHF
few	TRBV30	TRBD2	TRBJ2-3	TGTGCCTGGAGTGTACAAAGGGGGACTAGCGGGAGTGCCGATACGCAGTATTTT	CAWSVQRGTSGSADTQYF
-	TRBV15	-	TRBJ2-5	TGTGCCACCAGTAATATAGAGGACCAAGAGACCCAGTACTTC	CATSNIEDQETQYF
-	TRBV28	TRBD2	TRBJ2-1	TGTGCCAGCAGTTTATCGGGGGGGTCCTACAATGAGCAGTTCTTC	CASSLSGGSYNEQFF
-	TRBV5-1	-	TRBJ1-6	TGCGCCAGCAGACCGGGACAAGGTGAACGTTCACCCCTCCACTTT	CASRPGQGERSPLHF
-	TRBV18	-	TRBJ2-3	TGTGCCAGCTCACCGACTGTACGGACAATGAACACAGATACGCAGTATTTT	CASSPTVRTMNTDTQYF
-	TRBV7-2	TRBD2	TRBJ2-3	TGTGCCAGCAGCTTGGACGGGACTAGCGGCACAGATACGCAGTATTTT	CASSLDGTSGTDTQYF
-	TRBV28	-	TRBJ2-7	TGTGCCAGCAGCGCTACCTCCTACGAGCAGTACTTC	CASSATSYEQYF